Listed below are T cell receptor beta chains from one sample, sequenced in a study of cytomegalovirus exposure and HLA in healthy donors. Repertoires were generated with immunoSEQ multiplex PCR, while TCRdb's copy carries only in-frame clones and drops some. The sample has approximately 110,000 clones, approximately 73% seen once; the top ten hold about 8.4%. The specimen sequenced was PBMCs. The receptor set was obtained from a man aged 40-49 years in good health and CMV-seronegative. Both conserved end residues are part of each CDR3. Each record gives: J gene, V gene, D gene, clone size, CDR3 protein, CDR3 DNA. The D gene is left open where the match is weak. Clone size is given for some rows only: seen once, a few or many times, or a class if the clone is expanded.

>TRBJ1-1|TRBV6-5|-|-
CASSIGLRNTEAFF
TGTGCCAGCAGTATAGGACTGAGGAACACTGAAGCTTTCTTT
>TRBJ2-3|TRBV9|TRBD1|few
CASSVYPTYVTGVGTDTQYF
TGTGCCAGCAGCGTATACCCGACATATGTGACAGGGGTCGGCACAGATACGCAGTATTTT
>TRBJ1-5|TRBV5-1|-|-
CASSFGEGQPQHF
TGCGCCAGCAGCTTCGGCGAGGGTCAGCCCCAGCATTTT
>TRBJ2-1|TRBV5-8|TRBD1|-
CASSLAGTGMHEQFF
TGTGCCAGCAGCTTGGCCGGGACAGGGATGCATGAGCAGTTCTTC
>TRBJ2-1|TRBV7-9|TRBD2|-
CASSPPSGGYNEQFF
TGTGCCAGCAGCCCACCAAGCGGGGGGTACAATGAGCAGTTCTTC
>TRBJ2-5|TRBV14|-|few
CASSRDTSFQETQYF
TGTGCCAGCAGCCGGGACACCTCCTTCCAAGAGACCCAGTACTTC
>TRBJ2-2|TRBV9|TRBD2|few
CASSLRPGGLNGELFF
TGTGCCAGCAGTCTACGGCCGGGGGGGCTGAACGGGGAGCTGTTTTTT
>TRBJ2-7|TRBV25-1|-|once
CASSRGVNEQYF
TGTGCCAGCAGCAGGGGGGTCAACGAGCAGTACTTC
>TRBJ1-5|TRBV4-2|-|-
CASSLGGLTPINQPQHF
TGTGCCAGCAGCTTAGGGGGTCTAACCCCAATCAATCAGCCCCAGCATTTT
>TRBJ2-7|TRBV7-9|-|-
CATRAKGRSGEQYF
TGTGCGACCAGGGCTAAGGGGAGGTCGGGGGAGCAGTACTTC
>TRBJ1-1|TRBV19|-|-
CASRPRTVGLNTEAFF
TGTGCCAGTAGGCCGAGGACAGTGGGATTGAACACTGAAGCTTTCTTT
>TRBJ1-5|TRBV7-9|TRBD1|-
CSSSLGTGAFNQPQHF
TGTTCCAGCAGCTTAGGGACAGGGGCTTTTAATCAGCCCCAGCATTTT
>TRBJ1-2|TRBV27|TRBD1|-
CASSPMGQRNYGYTF
TGTGCCAGCAGTCCCATGGGACAGCGGAACTATGGCTACACCTTC
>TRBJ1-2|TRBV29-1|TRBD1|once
CSVVGQGALGYTF
TGCAGCGTTGTGGGCCAGGGGGCGCTTGGCTACACCTTC
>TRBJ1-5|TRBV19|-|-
CASSINTAGAGNQPQHF
TGTGCCAGTAGTATCAATACTGCAGGGGCCGGCAATCAGCCCCAGCATTTT
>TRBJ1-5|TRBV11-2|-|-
CASSQHSYSNQPQHF
TGTGCCAGCAGCCAGCACAGTTATAGCAATCAGCCCCAGCATTTT
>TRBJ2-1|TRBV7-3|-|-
CASSLTGAREQFF
TGTGCCAGCAGCTTAACGGGGGCAAGGGAGCAGTTCTTC
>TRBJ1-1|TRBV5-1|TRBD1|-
CASSGGQLNTEAFF
TGCGCCAGCAGCGGGGGACAGCTGAACACTGAAGCTTTCTTT
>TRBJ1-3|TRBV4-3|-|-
CASSQVRGAGNTIYF
TGCGCCAGCAGCCAAGTCAGGGGCGCTGGAAACACCATATATTTT
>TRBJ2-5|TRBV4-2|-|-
CASSQGGPSQETQYF
TGTGCCAGCAGCCAAGGCGGGCCGTCACAAGAGACCCAGTACTTC
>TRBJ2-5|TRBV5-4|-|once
CASSLDQQETQYF
TGTGCCAGCAGCTTGGATCAACAAGAGACCCAGTACTTC
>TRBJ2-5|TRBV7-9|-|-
CASSPPTEYQETQYF
TGTGCCAGCAGCCCGCCAACAGAATACCAAGAGACCCAGTACTTC
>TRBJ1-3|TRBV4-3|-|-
CASSRERSGNTIYF
TGCGCCAGCAGCCGGGAGAGGTCTGGAAACACCATATATTTT
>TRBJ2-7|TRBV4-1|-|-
CASSQVREVYEQYF
TGCGCCAGCAGCCAAGTCAGGGAGGTCTACGAGCAGTACTTC
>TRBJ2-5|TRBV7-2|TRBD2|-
CASSQTGGGETQYF
TGTGCCAGCAGCCAGACGGGGGGAGGGGAGACCCAGTACTTC
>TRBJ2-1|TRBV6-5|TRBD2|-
CASSRAGVLYNEQFF
TGTGCCAGCAGCCGAGCGGGGGTCCTCTACAATGAGCAGTTCTTC
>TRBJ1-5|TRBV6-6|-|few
CASSFPGNNQPQHF
TGTGCCAGCAGTTTCCCCGGGAACAATCAGCCCCAGCATTTT
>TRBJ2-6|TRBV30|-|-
CASTRAATSGANVLTF
TGTGCCTCCACGAGGGCGGCGACGTCTGGGGCCAACGTCCTGACTTTC
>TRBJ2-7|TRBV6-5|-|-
CASSYSMGPKSYEQYF
TGTGCCAGCAGTTATTCCATGGGGCCGAAGAGCTACGAGCAGTACTTC
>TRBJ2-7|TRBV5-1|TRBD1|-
CASSSGTGTIYEQYF
TGCGCCAGCAGCTCAGGGACAGGGACGATTTACGAGCAGTACTTC
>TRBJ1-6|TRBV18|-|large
CASSLTDRQSPLHF
TGTGCCAGCTCACTAACGGACAGACAGTCACCCCTCCACTTT
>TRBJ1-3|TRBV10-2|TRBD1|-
CASWGQGNTIYF
TGCGCCAGCTGGGGACAGGGAAACACCATATATTTT
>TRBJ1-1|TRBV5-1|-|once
CASSPNSGNTEAFF
TGCGCCAGCAGCCCCAACTCAGGGAACACTGAAGCTTTCTTT
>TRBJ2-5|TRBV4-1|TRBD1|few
CASSLAGTAQETQYF
TGCGCCAGCAGCCTAGCCGGGACAGCCCAAGAGACCCAGTACTTC
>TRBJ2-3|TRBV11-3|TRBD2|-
CASSFDGGSTDTQYF
TGTGCCAGCAGCTTCGACGGGGGGAGCACAGATACGCAGTATTTT
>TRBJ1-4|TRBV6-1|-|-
CASSESWEGRGKLFF
TGTGCCAGCAGTGAGTCCTGGGAAGGGAGGGGAAAACTGTTTTTT
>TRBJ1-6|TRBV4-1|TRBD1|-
CASRPTTGDNSPLHF
TGCGCCAGCAGACCGACGACAGGGGATAATTCACCCCTCCACTTT
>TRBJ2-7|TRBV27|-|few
CASSRTGISYEQYF
TGTGCCAGCAGTAGAACGGGTATTTCCTACGAGCAGTACTTC
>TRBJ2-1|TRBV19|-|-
CASSTPSRVNEQFF
TGTGCCAGTAGTACGCCGAGCCGGGTAAATGAGCAGTTCTTC
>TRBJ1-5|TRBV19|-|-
CASSIKGIGSQPQHF
TGTGCCAGTAGTATAAAAGGCATAGGGAGTCAGCCCCAGCATTTT
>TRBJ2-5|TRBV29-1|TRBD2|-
CSLRQTSGAQETQYF
TGCAGCCTCCGTCAGACTAGCGGGGCCCAAGAGACCCAGTACTTC